This T cell receptor beta chain was retrieved from a study of T cells in women clearing cervical HPV infection. This clone is labeled medium-sized based on frequency. Its antigen is currently unknown. The read terminates 3 residues before the CDR3 end, so the remaining end is supplied by the germline J gene. Average input was approximately 1,100 ng genomic DNA for immunoSEQ TCR beta CDR3 amplification. Profiled with immunoSEQ multiplex PCR; TCRdb holds only in-frame clones, not every one. Here the sample table reports fewer than 30,000 clones. MY09/MY11 PCR detected cervical HPV DNA; dot-blot assigned genotypes. Overall study findings and caveats: Cases carried less TRBV6-7 than controls: roughly 0.11% versus 0.16%.

Germline CDR1 and CDR2: MNHEY and SVGEGT. The V end was cut by 8 bases, the J end by 3 bases, with 19 bases between. The CDR3 contains 15 residues. The source of this sequence is a woman between 18 and 70 years old with a cervical HPV16 infection that either progressed to CIN3+ or cleared (not recorded which). The specimen sequenced was blood buffy coat. This sequence joins TRBV6-2 or TRBV6-3 and TRBJ2-5, with D perhaps TRBD1 (5 bases). CDR3 DNA, as far as it was read: TGTGCCAGCCCAAGGGGAAATGGTTTGGAAGAGACC. Residues: CASPRGNGLEET. The complete CDR3 sequence is CASPRGNGLEETQYF.